This TCR beta chain was sequenced in a study of identical twins. In TCRdb, the 5' RACE reads were re-called with MiXCR into one record per CDR3 protein. Of approximately 700,000 distinct CDR3 sequences listed, approximately 6.1% are singletons. The CDR3 contains 14 residues. Trimming removed 5 bases at V and 5 bases at J, with 16 bases between. CDR1 SGHDT and CDR2 YYEEEE come from the germline V gene. Sequencing input: naive T cells sorted from blood. The chain uses TRBV5-6 and TRBJ2-5; D is tentatively TRBD1 or TRBD2 (5 bases each). The sequence derives from a man aged 18 to 29 in good health. This chain's CDR3 is CASSRDRGAETQYF. The CDR3 DNA reads as TGTGCCAGCAGTCGGGACCGCGGCGCCGAGACCCAGTACTTC.